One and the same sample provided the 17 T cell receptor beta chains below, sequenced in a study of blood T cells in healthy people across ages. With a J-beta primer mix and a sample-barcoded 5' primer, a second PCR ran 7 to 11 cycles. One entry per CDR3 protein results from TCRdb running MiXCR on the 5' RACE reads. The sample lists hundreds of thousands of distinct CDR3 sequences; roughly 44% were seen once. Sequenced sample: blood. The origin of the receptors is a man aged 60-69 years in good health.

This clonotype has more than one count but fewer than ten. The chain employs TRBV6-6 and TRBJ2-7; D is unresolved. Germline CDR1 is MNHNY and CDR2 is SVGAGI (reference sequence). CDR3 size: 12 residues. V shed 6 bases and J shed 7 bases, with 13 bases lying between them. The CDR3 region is CASSPRGLEQYF. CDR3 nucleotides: TGTGCCAGCAGCCCCCGTGGCTTAGAGCAGTACTTC.

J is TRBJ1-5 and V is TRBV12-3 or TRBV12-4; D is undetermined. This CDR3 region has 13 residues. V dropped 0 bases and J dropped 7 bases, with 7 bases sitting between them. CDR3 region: CASSLAYSQPQHF. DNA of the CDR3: TGTGCCAGCAGTTTAGCGTACAGCCAGCCCCAGCATTTT.

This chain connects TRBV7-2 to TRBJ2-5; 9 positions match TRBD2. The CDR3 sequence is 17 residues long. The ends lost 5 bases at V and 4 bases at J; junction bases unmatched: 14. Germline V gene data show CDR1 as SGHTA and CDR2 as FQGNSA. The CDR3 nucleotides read TGTGCCAGCAGCCTCTCTTTTGGCGGGGGGGGCCGAGAGACCCAGTACTTC. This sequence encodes CASSLSFGGGGRETQYF.

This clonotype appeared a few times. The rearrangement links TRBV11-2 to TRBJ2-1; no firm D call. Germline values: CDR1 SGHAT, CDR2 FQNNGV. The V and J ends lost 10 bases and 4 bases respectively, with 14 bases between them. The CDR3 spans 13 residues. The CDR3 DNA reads TGTGCCACCGCAACCGACTCTTACAATGAGCAGTTCTTC. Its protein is CATATDSYNEQFF.

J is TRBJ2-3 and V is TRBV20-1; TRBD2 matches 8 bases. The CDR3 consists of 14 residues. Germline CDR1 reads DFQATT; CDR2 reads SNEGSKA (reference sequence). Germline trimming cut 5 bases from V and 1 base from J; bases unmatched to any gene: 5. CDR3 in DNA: TGCAGTGCTCTCCGCGGGGGGCGCACAGATACGCAGTATTTT. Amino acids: CSALRGGRTDTQYF.

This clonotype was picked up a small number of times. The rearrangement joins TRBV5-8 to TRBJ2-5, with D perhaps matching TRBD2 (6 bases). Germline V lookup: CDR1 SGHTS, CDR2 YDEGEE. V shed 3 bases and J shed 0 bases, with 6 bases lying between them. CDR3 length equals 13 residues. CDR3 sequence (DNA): TGTGCCAGCAGCTGGGGGGACCAAGAGACCCAGTACTTC. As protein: CASSWGDQETQYF.

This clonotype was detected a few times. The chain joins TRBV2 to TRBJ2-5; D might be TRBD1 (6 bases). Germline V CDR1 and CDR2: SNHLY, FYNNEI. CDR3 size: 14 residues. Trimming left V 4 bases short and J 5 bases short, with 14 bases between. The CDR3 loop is CASSAGAAGETQYF. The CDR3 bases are TGTGCCAGCAGTGCAGGGGCTGCCGGGGAGACCCAGTACTTC.

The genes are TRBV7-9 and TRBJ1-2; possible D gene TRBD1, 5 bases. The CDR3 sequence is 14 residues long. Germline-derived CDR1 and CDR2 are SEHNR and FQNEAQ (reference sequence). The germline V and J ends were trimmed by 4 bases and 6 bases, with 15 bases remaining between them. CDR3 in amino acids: CASSSAVGADGYTF. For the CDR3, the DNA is TGTGCCAGCAGCTCAGCTGTAGGGGCAGATGGCTACACCTTC.

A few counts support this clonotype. Written as DNA, the CDR3 is TGTGCCAGCAGTTACTCGGGGGGGGAAGGGGACATTCAGTACTTC. Residues: CASSYSGGEGDIQYF. The chain has TRBV6-5 and TRBJ2-4; 7 nucleotides line up with TRBD2. The trim removed 0 bases at V and 8 bases at J, leaving 7 bases unmatched. The CDR3 is made up of 15 amino acids. Germline V gene lookup returns CDR1 MNHEY and CDR2 SVGAGI.

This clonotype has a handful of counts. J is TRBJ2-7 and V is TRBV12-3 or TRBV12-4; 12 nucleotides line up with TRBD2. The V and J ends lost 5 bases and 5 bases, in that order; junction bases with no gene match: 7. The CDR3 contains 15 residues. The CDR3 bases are TGTGCCAGCAGTCCCCTAGCGGGGGGGATCCACGAGCAGTACTTC. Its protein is CASSPLAGGIHEQYF.

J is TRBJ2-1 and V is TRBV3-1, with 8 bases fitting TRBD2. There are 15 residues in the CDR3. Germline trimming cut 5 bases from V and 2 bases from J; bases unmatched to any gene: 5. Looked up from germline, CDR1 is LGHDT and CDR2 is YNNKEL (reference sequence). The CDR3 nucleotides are TGTGCCAGCAGCAGAGTGCGGGGGGCCTACAATGAGCAGTTCTTC. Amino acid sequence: CASSRVRGAYNEQFF.

The DNA of the CDR3 is TGTGCCAGCAAAAAAGGGGGTGTTGACACCGGGGAGCTGTTTTTT. Encoded protein: CASKKGGVDTGELFF. The V call is TRBV28, the J call TRBJ2-2; D is perhaps TRBD1 (6 bases). The length of the CDR3 is 15 residues. V shed 7 bases and J shed 3 bases, with 15 bases lying between them. Germline CDR1 is MDHEN and CDR2 is SYDVKM.

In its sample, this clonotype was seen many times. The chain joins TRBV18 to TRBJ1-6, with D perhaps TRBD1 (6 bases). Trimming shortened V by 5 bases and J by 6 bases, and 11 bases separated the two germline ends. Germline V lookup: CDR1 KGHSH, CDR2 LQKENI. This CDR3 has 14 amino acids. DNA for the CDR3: TGTGCCAGCTCATCACAGGGCGCTAATTCACCCCTCCACTTT. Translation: CASSSQGANSPLHF.

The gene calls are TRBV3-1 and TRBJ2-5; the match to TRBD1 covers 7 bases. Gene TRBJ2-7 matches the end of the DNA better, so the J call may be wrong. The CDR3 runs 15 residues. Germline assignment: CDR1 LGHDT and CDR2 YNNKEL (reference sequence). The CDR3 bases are TGTGCCAGCAGCCAAGATCCCAGGGGGAGCTACGAGCAGTACTTC. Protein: CASSQDPRGSYEQYF.

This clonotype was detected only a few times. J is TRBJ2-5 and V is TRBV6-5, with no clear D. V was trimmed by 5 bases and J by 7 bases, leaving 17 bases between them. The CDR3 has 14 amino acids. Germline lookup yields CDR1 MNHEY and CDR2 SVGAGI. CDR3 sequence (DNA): TGTGCCAGCAGTAGACCTGACACGTCTCGGACCCAGTACTTC. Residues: CASSRPDTSRTQYF.

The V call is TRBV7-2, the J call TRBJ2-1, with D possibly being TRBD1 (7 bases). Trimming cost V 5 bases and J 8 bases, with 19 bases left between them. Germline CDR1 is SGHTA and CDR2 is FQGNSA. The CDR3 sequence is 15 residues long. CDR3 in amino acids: CASSIGGGGGDEQFF. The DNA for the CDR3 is TGTGCCAGCAGCATTGGAGGGGGCGGCGGAGATGAGCAGTTCTTC.

The CDR3 bases are TGTGCCAGCAGTGAAGAGCCCCTGGACACTGAAGCTTTCTTT. It yields the protein CASSEEPLDTEAFF. J is TRBJ1-1 and V is TRBV6-1; D unresolved. CDR1 is MNHNS and CDR2 is SASEGT in the germline V gene. The CDR3 sequence is 14 residues long. Trimming took off 1 base at V and 3 bases at J, with 9 bases between the two ends.